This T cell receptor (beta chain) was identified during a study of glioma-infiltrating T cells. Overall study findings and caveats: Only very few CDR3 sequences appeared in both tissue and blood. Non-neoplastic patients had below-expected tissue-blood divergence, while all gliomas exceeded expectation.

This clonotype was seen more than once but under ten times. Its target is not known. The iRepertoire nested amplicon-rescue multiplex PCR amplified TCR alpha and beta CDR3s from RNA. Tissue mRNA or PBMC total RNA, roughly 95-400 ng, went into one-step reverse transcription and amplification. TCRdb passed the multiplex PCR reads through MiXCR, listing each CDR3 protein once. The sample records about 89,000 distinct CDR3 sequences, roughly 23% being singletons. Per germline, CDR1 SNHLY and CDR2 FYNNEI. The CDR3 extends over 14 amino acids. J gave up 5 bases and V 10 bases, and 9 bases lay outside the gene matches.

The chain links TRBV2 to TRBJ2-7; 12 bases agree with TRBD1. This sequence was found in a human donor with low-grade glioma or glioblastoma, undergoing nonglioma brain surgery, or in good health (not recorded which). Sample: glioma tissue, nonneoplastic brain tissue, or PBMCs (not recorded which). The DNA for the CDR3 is TGTGCCACCGGAAGGGACAGGGGGCGCGACGAGCAGTACTTC. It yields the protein CATGRDRGRDEQYF.